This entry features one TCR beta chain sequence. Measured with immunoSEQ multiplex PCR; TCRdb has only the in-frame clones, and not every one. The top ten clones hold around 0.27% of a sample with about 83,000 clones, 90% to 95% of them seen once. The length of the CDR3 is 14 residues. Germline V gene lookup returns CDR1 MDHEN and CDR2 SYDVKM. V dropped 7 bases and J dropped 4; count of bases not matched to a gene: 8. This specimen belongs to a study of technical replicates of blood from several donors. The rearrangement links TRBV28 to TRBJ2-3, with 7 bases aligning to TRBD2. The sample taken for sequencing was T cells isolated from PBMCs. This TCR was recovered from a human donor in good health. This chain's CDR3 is CASTSRLASDTQYF. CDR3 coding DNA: TGTGCCAGCACTTCCCGACTAGCATCAGATACGCAGTATTTT.